This T cell receptor (beta chain) was observed in a study of CD8 T cells in ankylosing spondylitis. Overall study results and limits: Peripheral blood held disease-linked clones only at relatively low frequency, and these were CD8+. Seemingly characteristic of ankylosing spondylitis blood was a TCR beta motif consisting of eight highly homologous variants.

V was pared by 6 bases and J by 5 bases, with 13 bases between. The germline CDR1 and CDR2 sequences are SQVTM and ANQGSEA. The CDR3 is made up of 12 amino acids. Each TCR beta library was made by quantitative 5'-RACE that incorporated molecular barcodes. TCRdb called the 5' RACE reads again in MiXCR, with one record for every CDR3 protein. Of 500,000 to 650,000 distinct CDR3 sequences in the sample, approximately 5% were seen once. Ten or more counts support this clonotype. Its antigen is unidentified. The chain joins TRBV29-1 to TRBJ1-1; D is ambiguous. The specimen sequenced was blood, either unsorted or a sorted T cell fraction (not recorded which). This TCR was recovered from a male donor with ankylosing spondylitis. CDR3 in DNA: TGCAGCGTCCCCGTTGGGCAGACTGAAGCTTTCTTT. As protein: CSVPVGQTEAFF.